The clone carrying this T cell receptor (beta chain) was seen repeatedly, ten times or more. The antigen is not known. These data come from a study of T cells after yellow fever vaccination. Findings and limits, study-wide: Clones from primary vaccination mostly reappeared after the booster (roughly 95% CD4, approximately 91% CD8). Repertoires obtained by FACS sorting could include abundant clonotypes that entered as contaminants from the bulk population.

Template switching by 5'RACE produced TCR cDNA, adding a universal primer site and UMIs. Each CDR3 protein is one row after TCRdb ran MiXCR on the 5' RACE reads. Among some 240,000 distinct CDR3 sequences listed, about 3.7% were seen once. With V trimmed by 6 bases and J by 8 bases, 9 bases remained unmatched. This CDR3 comprises 15 residues. Germline CDR1 and CDR2: SNHLY and FYNNEI. The sequencing used PBMCs, collected 15 days after the yellow fever booster vaccination. The TCR was taken from a man aged 18 to 30 who received the YFV17D yellow fever vaccine. The J gene is TRBJ1-4, the V gene TRBV2, with TRBD1 matching 10 bases. The CDR3: CASRGQGQFGEKLFF. In DNA form, the CDR3 reads TGTGCCAGCAGGGGACAGGGGCAATTTGGGGAAAAACTGTTTTTT.